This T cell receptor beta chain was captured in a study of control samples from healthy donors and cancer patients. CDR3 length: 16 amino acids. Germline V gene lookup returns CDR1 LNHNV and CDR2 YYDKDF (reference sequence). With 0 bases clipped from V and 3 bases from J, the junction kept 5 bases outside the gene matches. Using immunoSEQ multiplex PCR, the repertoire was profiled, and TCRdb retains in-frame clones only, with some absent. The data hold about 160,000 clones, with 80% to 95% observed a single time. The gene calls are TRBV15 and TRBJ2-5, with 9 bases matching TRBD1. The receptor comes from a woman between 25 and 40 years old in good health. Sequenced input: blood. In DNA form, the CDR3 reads TGTGCCACCAGCAGAGATCCTACAGGGGGCGAAGAGACCCAGTACTTC. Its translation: CATSRDPTGGEETQYF.